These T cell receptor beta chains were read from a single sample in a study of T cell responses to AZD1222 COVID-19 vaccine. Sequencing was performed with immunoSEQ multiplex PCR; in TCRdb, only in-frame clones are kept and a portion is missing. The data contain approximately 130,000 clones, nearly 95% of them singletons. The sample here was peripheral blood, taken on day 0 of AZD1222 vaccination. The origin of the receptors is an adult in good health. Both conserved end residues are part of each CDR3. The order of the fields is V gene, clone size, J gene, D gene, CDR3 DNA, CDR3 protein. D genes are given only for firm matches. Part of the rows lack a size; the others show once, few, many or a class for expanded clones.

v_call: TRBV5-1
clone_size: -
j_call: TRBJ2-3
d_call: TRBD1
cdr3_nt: TGCGCCAGCAGCTTGTTGACAGGGATTTTCGTAGATACGCAGTATTTT
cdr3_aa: CASSLLTGIFVDTQYF

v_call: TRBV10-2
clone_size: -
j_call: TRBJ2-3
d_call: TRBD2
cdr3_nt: TGCGCCAGCATACCGGGACTAGCGGGGGGGTATCCAGCAGATACGCAGTATTTT
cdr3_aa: CASIPGLAGGYPADTQYF

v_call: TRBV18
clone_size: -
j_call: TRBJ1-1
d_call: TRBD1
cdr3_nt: TGTGCCAGCTCACCACCTACAGGGGGAATCAACACTGAAGCTTTCTTT
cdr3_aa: CASSPPTGGINTEAFF

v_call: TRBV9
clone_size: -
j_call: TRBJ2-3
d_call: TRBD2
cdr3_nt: TGTGCCAGCAGCGTTCGACTAGCGTCAGATACGCAGTATTTT
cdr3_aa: CASSVRLASDTQYF

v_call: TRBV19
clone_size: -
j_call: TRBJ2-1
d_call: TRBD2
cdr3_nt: TGTGCCAGTAGTACTCTAGCGGGGGGGCCTTATGAGCAGTTCTTC
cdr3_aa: CASSTLAGGPYEQFF

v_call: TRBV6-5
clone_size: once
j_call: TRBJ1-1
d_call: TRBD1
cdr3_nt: TGTGCCAGCAGTTACGGTCCCGGGACAGGTATGGCAGCTTTCTTT
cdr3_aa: CASSYGPGTGMAAFF

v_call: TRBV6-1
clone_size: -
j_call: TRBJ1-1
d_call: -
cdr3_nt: TGTGCCAGCAGTGAAGGTGGGACCACTGAAGCTTTCTTT
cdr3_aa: CASSEGGTTEAFF

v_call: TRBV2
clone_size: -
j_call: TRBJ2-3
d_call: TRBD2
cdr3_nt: TGTGCCAGCAGATTAGCGGGGGGGCGGGACGCAGATACGCAGTATTTT
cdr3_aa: CASRLAGGRDADTQYF

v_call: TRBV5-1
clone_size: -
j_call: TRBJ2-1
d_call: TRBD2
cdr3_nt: TGCGCCAGCAGCTTGCCTAGCGGGGGGGAAATGAATGAGCAGTTCTTC
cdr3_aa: CASSLPSGGEMNEQFF

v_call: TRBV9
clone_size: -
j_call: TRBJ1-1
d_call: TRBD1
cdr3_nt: TGTGCCAGCAGCGTAGAGGGGGGGGACAGAGAAGCTTTCTTT
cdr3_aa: CASSVEGGDREAFF

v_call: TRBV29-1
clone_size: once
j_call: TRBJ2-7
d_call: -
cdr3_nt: TGCAGCGTTGAATCCAGCACCTACGAGCAGTACTTC
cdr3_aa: CSVESSTYEQYF

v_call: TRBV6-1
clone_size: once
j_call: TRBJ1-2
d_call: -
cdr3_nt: TGTGCCAGCAGTGAATACCAGAGCATTCGGGGCTACACCTTC
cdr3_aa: CASSEYQSIRGYTF

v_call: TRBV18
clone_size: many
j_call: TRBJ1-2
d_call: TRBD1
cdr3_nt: TGTGCCAGCTCACTAAATCCGGGACAGGGAAGAGATAACTATGGCTACACCTTC
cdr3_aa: CASSLNPGQGRDNYGYTF

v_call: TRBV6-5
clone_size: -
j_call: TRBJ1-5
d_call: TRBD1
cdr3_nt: TGTGCCAGCATCCTAACAGGGGTAGATCAGCCCCAGCATTTT
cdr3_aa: CASILTGVDQPQHF

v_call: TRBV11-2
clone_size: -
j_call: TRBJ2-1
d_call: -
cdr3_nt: TGTGCCAGCAGCCTCACATCGGACAGCTCATTAAACTACAATGAGCAGTTCTTC
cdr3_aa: CASSLTSDSSLNYNEQFF

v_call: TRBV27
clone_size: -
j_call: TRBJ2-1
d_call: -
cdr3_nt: TGTGCCAGCAGTTTCCACCAGGACTACAATGAGCAGTTCTTC
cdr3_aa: CASSFHQDYNEQFF